The 2 T cell receptor beta chains listed next were all sequenced from one sample in a study of cytomegalovirus exposure and HLA in healthy donors. 60 Vbeta and 13 Jbeta primers were used in PCR. Clones were read by immunoSEQ multiplex PCR, and TCRdb kept only the in-frame ones, dropping some. Of about 140,000 clones listed, around 70% are singletons. Sequencing used PBMCs. These receptors originate from a woman in her 30s in good health and CMV-seronegative.

The chain combines TRBV7-9 with TRBJ2-2; 7 positions match TRBD2. V lost 6 bases and J lost 6; bases outside the gene matches: 19. This CDR3 has 18 residues. Germline V gene lookup returns CDR1 SEHNR and CDR2 FQNEAQ (reference sequence). The CDR3 bases are TGTGCCAGCAGTTCTCAACGCGTACTACCTGGGGGGGCCGGGGAGCTGTTTTTT. This encodes CASSSQRVLPGGAGELFF.

J is TRBJ1-1 and V is TRBV7-9; 8 bases align to TRBD1. V lost 6 bases to trimming and J lost 4 bases; unmatched junction nucleotides: 13. Germline-derived CDR1 and CDR2 are SEHNR and FQNEAQ (reference sequence). This CDR3 has 16 amino acids. CDR3 loop: CASREPQGARGTEAFF. CDR3 bases: TGTGCCAGCAGAGAACCCCAGGGGGCGCGGGGCACTGAAGCTTTCTTT. The whole variable domain, remainder taken from reference TRBV7-9 and TRBJ1-1, is DTGVSQNPRHKITKRGQNVTFRCDPISEHNRLYWYRQTLGQGPEFLTYFQNEAQLEKSRLLSDRFSAERPKGSFSTLEIQRTEQGDSAMYLCASREPQGARGTEAFFGQGTRLTVV.